The clone carrying this TCR beta chain was seen a handful of times. What it binds is unknown. With a J-beta primer mix and a sample-barcoded 5' primer, a second PCR ran 7 to 11 cycles. A template-switch adaptor with 12 random nucleotides tagged each cDNA molecule. MiXCR, run by TCRdb on the 5' RACE reads, gives a single entry per CDR3 protein. The table has about 1.6 million distinct CDR3 sequences, 34% seen once. This record belongs to a study of blood T cells in healthy people across ages. General observations from the study: Significant beta diversity loss was already apparent by age approximately 42, declining roughly linearly.

Each of the donors had roughly 9.7 milliliters of peripheral blood drawn into EDTA-treated Vacutainer tubes. V lost 5 bases, J lost 3 bases, and 12 bases lay in between. This CDR3 is 14 amino acids long. Germline CDR1 and CDR2: SGHAT and FQDESV (reference sequence). The TCR was taken from a woman aged 25-40 years in good health. Material: blood. This chain connects TRBV11-1 to TRBJ2-3, with a weak D call TRBD2 (6 bases). In nucleotides, the CDR3 is TGTGCCAGCAGCACCCGGGGGAGGACAGATACGCAGTATTTT. This sequence encodes CASSTRGRTDTQYF.